This T cell receptor (beta chain) was captured in a study of CXCR3-negative and CXCR3-positive naive CD8 T cells. Background on the study: The dataset comprises approximately 140 million TRB reads in total, with about 1.5 +/- 0.3 million reads per library. Study results and limitations: TRBV-TRBJ usage was alike in naive CXCR3-negative and CXCR3-positive cells but differed in memory cells. In CXCR3-positive naive cells, the TRB CDR3s were more hydrophobic than in CXCR3-negative naive cells.

The germline V gene encodes CDR1 SGHAT and CDR2 FQNNGV. The CDR3 is 14 residues long. A note on this clonotype: Its antigen is not identified.

Naive CD8+ T cells had a CD45RO-CCR7+CD27+CD95- phenotype. The TRB libraries of cDNA were built by UMI-labeled 5' RACE. TCRdb re-called the 5' RACE reads; every CDR3 protein appears as one record, without DNA. The listing contains about 63,000 distinct CDR3 sequences. Sequencing was done on a sample of naive CXCR3+ CD8+ T cells from blood. The subset denotes: CD45RO-CCR7+CD27+CD95- naive CD8+ T cells expressing CXCR3 (TNR3+). The chain employs TRBV11-2 and TRBJ2-2; TCRdb selects TRBD2, and the lack of DNA leaves this call unchecked. The receptor was isolated from a human donor in good health. Some clones in this sample may be carry-over from other donors' samples. Here the CDR3 reads CASSDPPLPGELFF.